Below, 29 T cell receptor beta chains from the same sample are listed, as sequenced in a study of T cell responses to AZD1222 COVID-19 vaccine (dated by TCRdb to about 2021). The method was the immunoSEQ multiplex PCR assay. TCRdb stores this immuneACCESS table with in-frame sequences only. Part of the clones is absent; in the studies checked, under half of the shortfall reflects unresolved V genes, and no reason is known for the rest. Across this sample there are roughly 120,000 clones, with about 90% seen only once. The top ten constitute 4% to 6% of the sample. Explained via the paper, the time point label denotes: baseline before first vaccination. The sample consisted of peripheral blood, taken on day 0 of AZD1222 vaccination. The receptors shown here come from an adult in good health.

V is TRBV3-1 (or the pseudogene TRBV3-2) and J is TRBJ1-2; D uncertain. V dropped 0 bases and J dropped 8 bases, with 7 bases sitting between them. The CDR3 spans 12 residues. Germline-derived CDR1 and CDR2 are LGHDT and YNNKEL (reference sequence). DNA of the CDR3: TGTGCCAGCAGCCAAGAAGGGATGGGCTACACCTTC. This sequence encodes CASSQEGMGYTF.

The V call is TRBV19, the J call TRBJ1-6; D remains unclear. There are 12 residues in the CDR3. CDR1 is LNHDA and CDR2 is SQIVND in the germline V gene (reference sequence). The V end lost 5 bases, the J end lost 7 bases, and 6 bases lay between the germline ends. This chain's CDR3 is CASSFSNSPLHF. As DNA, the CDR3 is TGTGCCAGTAGTTTCTCCAATTCACCCCTCCACTTT.

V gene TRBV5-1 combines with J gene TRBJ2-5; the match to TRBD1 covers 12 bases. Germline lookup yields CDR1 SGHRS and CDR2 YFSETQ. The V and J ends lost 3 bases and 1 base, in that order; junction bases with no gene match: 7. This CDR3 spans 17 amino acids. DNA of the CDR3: TGCGCCAGCAGCTGGGGACAGGGGGCGCCGGCCCAAGAGACCCAGTACTTC. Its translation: CASSWGQGAPAQETQYF.

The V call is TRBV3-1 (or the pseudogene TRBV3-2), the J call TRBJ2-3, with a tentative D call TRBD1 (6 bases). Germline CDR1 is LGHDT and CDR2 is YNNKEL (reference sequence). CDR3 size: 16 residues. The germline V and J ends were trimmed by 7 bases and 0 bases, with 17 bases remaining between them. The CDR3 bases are TGTGCCAGCAACCCCCACAGGGAATCTAGCACAGATACGCAGTATTTT. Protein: CASNPHRESSTDTQYF.

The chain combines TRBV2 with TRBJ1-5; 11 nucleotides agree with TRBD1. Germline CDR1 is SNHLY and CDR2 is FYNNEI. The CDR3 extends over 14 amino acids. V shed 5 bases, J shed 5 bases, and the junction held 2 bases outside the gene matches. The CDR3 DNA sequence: TGTGCCAGCAGTCCGGACAGGGGGCATCAGCCCCAGCATTTT. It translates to CASSPDRGHQPQHF.

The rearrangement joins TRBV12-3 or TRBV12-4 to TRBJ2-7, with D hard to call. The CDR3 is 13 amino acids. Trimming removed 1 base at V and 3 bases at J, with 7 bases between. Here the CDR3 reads CASSLGALYEQYF. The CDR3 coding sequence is TGTGCCAGCAGTTTAGGGGCGCTCTACGAGCAGTACTTC.

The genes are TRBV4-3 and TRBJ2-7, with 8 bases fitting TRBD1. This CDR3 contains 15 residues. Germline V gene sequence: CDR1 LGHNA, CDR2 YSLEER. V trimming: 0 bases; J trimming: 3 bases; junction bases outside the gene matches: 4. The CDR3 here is CASSQEDRGDYEQYF. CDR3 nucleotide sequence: TGCGCCAGCAGCCAAGAAGACAGGGGAGACTACGAGCAGTACTTC.

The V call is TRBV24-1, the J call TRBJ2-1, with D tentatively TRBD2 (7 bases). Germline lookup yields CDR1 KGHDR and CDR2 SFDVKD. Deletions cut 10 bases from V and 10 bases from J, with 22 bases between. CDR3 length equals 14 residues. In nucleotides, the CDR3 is TGTGCCACAGGAGGGGGACTACAACAATACGAGCAGTTCTTC. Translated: CATGGGLQQYEQFF.

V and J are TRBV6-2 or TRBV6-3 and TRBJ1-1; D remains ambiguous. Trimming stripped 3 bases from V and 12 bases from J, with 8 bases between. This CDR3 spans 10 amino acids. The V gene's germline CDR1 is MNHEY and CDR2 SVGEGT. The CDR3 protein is CASSYEVPFF. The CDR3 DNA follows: TGTGCCAGCAGTTATGAGGTGCCTTTCTTT.

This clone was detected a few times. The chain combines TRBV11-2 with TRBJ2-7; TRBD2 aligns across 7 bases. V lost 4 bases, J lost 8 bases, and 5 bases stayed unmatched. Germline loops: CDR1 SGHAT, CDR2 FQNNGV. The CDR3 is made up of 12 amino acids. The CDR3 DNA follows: TGTGCCAGCAGCTCCTGGGGGGGACAGCAGTACTTC. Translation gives CASSSWGGQQYF.

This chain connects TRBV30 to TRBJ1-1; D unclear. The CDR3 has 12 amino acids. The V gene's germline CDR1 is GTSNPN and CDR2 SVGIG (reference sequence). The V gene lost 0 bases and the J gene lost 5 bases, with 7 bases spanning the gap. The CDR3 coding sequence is TGTGCCTGGAGTGTACTGGGAACTGAAGCTTTCTTT. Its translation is CAWSVLGTEAFF.

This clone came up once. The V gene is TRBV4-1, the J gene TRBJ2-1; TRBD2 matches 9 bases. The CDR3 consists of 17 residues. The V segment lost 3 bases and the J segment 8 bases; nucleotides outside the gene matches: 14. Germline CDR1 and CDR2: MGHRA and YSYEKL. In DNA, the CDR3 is TGCGCCAGCAGCCAGGCCTCCGGGACTAGCCCTCCCTATGAGCAGTTCTTC. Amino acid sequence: CASSQASGTSPPYEQFF.

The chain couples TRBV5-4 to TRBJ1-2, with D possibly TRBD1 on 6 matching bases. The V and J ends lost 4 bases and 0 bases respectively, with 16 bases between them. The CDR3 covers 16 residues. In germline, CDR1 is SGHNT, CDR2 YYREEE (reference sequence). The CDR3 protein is CASSARTVTANYGYTF. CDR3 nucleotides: TGTGCCAGCAGCGCCCGGACAGTGACTGCTAACTATGGCTACACCTTC. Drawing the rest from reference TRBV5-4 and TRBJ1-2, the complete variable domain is ETGVTQSPTHLIKTRGQQVTLRCSSQSGHNTVSWYQQALGQGPQFIFQYYREEENGRGNFPPRFSGLQFPNYSSELNVNALELDDSALYLCASSARTVTANYGYTFGSGTRLTVV.

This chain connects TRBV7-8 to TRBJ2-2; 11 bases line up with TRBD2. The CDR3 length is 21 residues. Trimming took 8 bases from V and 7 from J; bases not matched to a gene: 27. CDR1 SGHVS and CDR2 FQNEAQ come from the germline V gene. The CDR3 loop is CASSNPRDSGGALRGIGELFF. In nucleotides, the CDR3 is TGTGCCAGCTCCAACCCCAGGGATAGCGGGGGGGCCCTCCGGGGGATCGGGGAGCTGTTTTTT.

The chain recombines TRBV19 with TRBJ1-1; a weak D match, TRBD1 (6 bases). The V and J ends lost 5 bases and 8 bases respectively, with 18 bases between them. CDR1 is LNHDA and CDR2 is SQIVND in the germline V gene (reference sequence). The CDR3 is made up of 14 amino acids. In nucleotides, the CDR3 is TGTGCCAGTAGTCCCAGGACAGTCCTGAGGGAAGCTTTCTTT. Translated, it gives CASSPRTVLREAFF.

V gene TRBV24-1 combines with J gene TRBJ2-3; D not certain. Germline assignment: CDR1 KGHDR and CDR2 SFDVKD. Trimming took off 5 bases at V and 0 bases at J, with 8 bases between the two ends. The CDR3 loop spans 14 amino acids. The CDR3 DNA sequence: TGTGCCACCAGTGGCCCGACCAGCACAGATACGCAGTATTTT. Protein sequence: CATSGPTSTDTQYF.

This chain's CDR3 is CASSPTGAYEQYF. The CDR3 nucleotides read TGTGCCAGCTCACCAACAGGAGCCTACGAGCAGTACTTC. This chain joins TRBV18 and TRBJ2-7; a possible D gene is TRBD1 (5 bases). The ends were cut back, 2 bases at V and 2 bases at J, with 7 bases in the middle. The CDR3 covers 13 residues. The germline gives CDR1 KGHSH, CDR2 LQKENI.

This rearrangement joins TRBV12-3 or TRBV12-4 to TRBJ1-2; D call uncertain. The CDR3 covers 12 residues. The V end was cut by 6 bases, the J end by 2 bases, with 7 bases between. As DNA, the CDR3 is TGTGCCAGCAGCCGAGACAACTATGGCTACACCTTC. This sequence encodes CASSRDNYGYTF.

CDR3 loop: CASSLGVQETQYF. As DNA, the CDR3 is TGCGCCAGCAGCTTGGGGGTACAGGAGACCCAGTACTTC. This chain joins TRBV5-1 and TRBJ2-5; D ambiguous. The CDR3 is made up of 13 amino acids. Germline CDR1 is SGHRS and CDR2 is YFSETQ. V gave up 0 bases and J gave up 5 bases, with 8 bases separating them.

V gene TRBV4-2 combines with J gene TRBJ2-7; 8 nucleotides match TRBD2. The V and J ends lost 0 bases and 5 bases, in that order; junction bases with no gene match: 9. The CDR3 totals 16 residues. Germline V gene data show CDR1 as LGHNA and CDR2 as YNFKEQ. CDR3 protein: CASSQDGGSGGDEQYF. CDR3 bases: TGTGCCAGCAGCCAAGATGGGGGGTCGGGAGGGGACGAGCAGTACTTC.

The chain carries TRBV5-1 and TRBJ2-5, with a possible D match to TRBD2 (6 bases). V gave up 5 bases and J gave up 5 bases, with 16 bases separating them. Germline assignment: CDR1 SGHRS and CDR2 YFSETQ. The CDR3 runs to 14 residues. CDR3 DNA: TGCGCCAGCAGAGACCCGGGGGTAGAGGAGACCCAGTACTTC. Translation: CASRDPGVEETQYF.

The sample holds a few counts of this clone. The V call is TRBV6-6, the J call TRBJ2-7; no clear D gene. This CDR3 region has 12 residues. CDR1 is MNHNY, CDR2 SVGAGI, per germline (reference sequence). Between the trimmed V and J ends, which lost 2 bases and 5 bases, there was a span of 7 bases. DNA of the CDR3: TGTGCCAGCAGTTACCGACACGACGAGCAGTACTTC. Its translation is CASSYRHDEQYF.

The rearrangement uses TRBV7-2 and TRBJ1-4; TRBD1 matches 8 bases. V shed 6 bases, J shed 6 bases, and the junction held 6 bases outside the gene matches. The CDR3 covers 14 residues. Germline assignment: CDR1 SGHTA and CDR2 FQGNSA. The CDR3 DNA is TGTGCCAGCAGACTGGACAGGGAGGATGAAAAACTGTTTTTT. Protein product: CASRLDREDEKLFF.

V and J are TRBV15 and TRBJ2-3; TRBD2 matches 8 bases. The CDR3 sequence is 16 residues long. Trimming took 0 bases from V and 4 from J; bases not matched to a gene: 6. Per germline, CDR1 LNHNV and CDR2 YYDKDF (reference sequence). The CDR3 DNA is TGTGCCACCAGCAGAGAGGCCGGGAGGGCCCCAGATACGCAGTATTTT. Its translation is CATSREAGRAPDTQYF.

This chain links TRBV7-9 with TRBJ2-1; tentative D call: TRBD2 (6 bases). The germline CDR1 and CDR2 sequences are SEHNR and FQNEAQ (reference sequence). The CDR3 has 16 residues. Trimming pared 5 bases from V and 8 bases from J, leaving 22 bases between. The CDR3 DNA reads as TGTGCCAGCAGCCTCGTACGTAGAGGGTCGGGGGATGAGCAGTTCTTC. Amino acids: CASSLVRRGSGDEQFF.

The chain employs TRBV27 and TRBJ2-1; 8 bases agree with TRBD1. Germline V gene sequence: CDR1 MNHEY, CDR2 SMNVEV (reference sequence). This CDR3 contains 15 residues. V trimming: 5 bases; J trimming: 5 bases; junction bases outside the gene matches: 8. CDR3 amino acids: CASSPTGVPDNEQFF. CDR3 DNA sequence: TGTGCCAGCAGTCCGACAGGGGTCCCAGACAATGAGCAGTTCTTC.

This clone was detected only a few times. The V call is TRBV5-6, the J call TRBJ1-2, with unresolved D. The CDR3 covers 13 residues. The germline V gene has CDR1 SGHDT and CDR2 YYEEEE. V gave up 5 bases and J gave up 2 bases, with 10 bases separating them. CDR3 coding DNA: TGTGCCAGCAGACGGGTGGGCAACTATGGCTACACCTTC. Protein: CASRRVGNYGYTF.

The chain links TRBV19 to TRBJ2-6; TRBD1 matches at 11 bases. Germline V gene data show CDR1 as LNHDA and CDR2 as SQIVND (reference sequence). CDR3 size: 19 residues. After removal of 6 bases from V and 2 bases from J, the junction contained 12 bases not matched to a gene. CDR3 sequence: CASSLERGDRGTGANVLTF. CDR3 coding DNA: TGTGCCAGTAGCCTCGAGAGGGGGGACAGGGGGACTGGGGCCAACGTCCTGACTTTC.

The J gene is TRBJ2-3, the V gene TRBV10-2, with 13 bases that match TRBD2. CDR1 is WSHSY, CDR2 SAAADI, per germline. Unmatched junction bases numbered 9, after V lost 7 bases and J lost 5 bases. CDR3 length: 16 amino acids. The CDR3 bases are TGCGCCAGCACCAGACTAGCGGGAGGAGGGGTAGATACGCAGTATTTT. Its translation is CASTRLAGGGVDTQYF.